Sequencing of this TCR beta chain was carried out in a study of blood T cell repertoires in COVID-19. Study-level background: Whether acute or convalescent, the COVID-19 samples came from the United States, Italy and Spain. T cells, B-cell-depleted T cells, or PBMCs provided the cDNA or gDNA that served as material.

The CDR3 consists of 15 residues. Deletions cut 3 bases from V and 2 bases from J, with 9 bases between. Germline V gene sequence: CDR1 SGDLS, CDR2 YYNGEE. In the authors' methods: The authors estimated nucleated cell counts from reference gene primer amplification. Profiling relied on immunoSEQ multiplex PCR, and the TCRdb table lists in-frame clones only, not all of them. V, J and clone size were drawn from that table, and D and trimming were deduced from the DNA. The sample lists about 210,000 clones, 75% to 85% occurring once. In Seattle, patients joined the study during active infection and were tracked longitudinally.

Sequencing input: peripheral blood. This chain joins TRBV9 and TRBJ2-6, with D possibly being TRBD1 (7 bases). The clonotype comes from a woman aged 65 to 85 with COVID-19, enrolled during active disease. CDR3 amino acids: CASSARGAGANVLTF. The CDR3 DNA reads TGTGCCAGCAGCGCCAGGGGGGCTGGGGCCAACGTCCTGACTTTC.